What follows are 14 T cell receptor beta chains derived from one specimen sequenced in a study of blood T cell repertoires in COVID-19. TCRdb's copy holds only in-frame clones and misses some; the assay was immunoSEQ multiplex PCR. The sample shows about 170,000 clones, approximately 90% of them seen only once. Sequencing input: peripheral blood. These TCRs come from a man between 45 and 60 years old who had recovered from COVID-19.

A single count supports this clone. CDR3 sequence reads: CASSRLEANTGELFF. DNA for the CDR3: TGTGCCAGCAGTCGGCTTGAGGCTAACACCGGGGAGCTGTTTTTT. This chain links TRBV6-2 or TRBV6-3 with TRBJ2-2; D is unresolved. Germline V gene sequence: CDR1 MNHEY, CDR2 SVGEGT. Trimming left V 5 bases short and J 2 bases short, with 12 bases between. The CDR3 is made up of 15 amino acids.

V and J are TRBV29-1 and TRBJ2-3, with TRBD2 matching 7 bases. The V segment lost 8 bases and the J segment 2 bases; nucleotides outside the gene matches: 4. Germline V gene data show CDR1 as SQVTM and CDR2 as ANQGSEA. The CDR3 runs 12 residues. For the CDR3, the DNA is TGCAGCCGGGGGGACCACACAGATACGCAGTATTTT. As protein: CSRGDHTDTQYF.

The chain combines TRBV5-1 with TRBJ2-5, with TRBD2 as a possible D gene (6 bases). The CDR3 is 14 residues long. From germline, CDR1 is SGHRS and CDR2 YFSETQ. Trimming stripped 0 bases from V and 5 bases from J, with 11 bases between. The CDR3: CASSLGTSFETQYF. DNA of the CDR3: TGCGCCAGCAGCTTGGGAACTAGCTTCGAGACCCAGTACTTC. The full variable domain, with the rest looked up from reference TRBV5-1 and TRBJ2-5, is KAGVTQTPRYLIKTRGQQVTLSCSPISGHRSVSWYQQTPGQGLQFLFEYFSETQRNKGNFPGRFSGRQFSNSRSEMNVSTLELGDSALYLCASSLGTSFETQYFGPGTRLLVL.

The rearrangement links TRBV9 to TRBJ2-1; 7 bases align to TRBD2. This CDR3 region has 13 residues. The V segment lost 0 bases and the J segment 7 bases; nucleotides outside the gene matches: 1. The V gene's germline CDR1 is SGDLS and CDR2 YYNGEE. CDR3 bases: TGTGCCAGCAGCGTAGTCGGGAGGAATGAGCAGTTCTTC. Translated, it gives CASSVVGRNEQFF.

The chain has TRBV27 and TRBJ2-7, with a possible D match to TRBD1 (5 bases). V was pared by 10 bases and J by 0 bases, with 13 bases between. CDR1 and CDR2 from the germline V gene are MNHEY and SMNVEV (reference sequence). This CDR3 contains 13 residues. CDR3 in DNA: TGTGCCACCTGTGACAGTTTCTCCTACGAGCAGTACTTC. This encodes CATCDSFSYEQYF.

This clone was detected only once. The chain joins TRBV2 to TRBJ2-7; 9 bases are shared with TRBD1. This CDR3 spans 13 amino acids. With 7 bases clipped from V and 5 bases from J, the junction kept 6 bases outside the gene matches. Germline loops: CDR1 SNHLY, CDR2 FYNNEI. CDR3 region: CASTRQGGNEQYF. As DNA, the CDR3 is TGTGCCAGCACCCGACAGGGGGGCAACGAGCAGTACTTC.

The V gene is TRBV9, the J gene TRBJ2-5; 7 positions match TRBD1. This CDR3 has 20 residues. V was pared by 0 bases and J by 1 base, with 18 bases of the junction left unmatched. Germline V gene data show CDR1 as SGDLS and CDR2 as YYNGEE. CDR3 loop: CASSVAAGTATAVRQETQYF. The CDR3 DNA reads TGTGCCAGCAGCGTAGCCGCCGGGACAGCGACGGCAGTCCGCCAAGAGACCCAGTACTTC.

The chain uses TRBV4-2 and TRBJ1-6; possibly TRBD1 for D (5 bases). The CDR3 totals 15 residues. Germline V lookup: CDR1 LGHNA, CDR2 YNFKEQ. Trimming took 0 bases from V and 8 from J, leaving 11 bases between them. The CDR3 DNA follows: TGTGCCAGCAGCCAAGATTCCCAGGGTGATTCACCCCTCCACTTT. This encodes CASSQDSQGDSPLHF.

The rearrangement uses TRBV4-3 and TRBJ2-6; D is perhaps TRBD1 (6 bases). V lost 0 bases and J 3 bases, leaving 9 bases between the germline ends. This CDR3 is 16 amino acids long. Germline values: CDR1 LGHNA, CDR2 YSLEER. As DNA, the CDR3 is TGCGCCAGCAGCCAAGACTCAGGGGTTGGGGCCAACGTCCTGACTTTC. Its translation: CASSQDSGVGANVLTF.

The V call is TRBV7-9, the J call TRBJ2-5, with 9 bases lining up with TRBD1. Germline CDR1 and CDR2: SEHNR and FQNEAQ (reference sequence). This CDR3 has 17 amino acids. V trimming: 1 base; J trimming: 3 bases; junction bases outside the gene matches: 9. CDR3 residues: CASSLVPGRDREETQYF. The CDR3 DNA follows: TGTGCCAGCAGCTTAGTCCCGGGCCGGGACAGGGAAGAGACCCAGTACTTC.

J is TRBJ1-1 and V is TRBV29-1, with D uncertain. Germline CDR1 and CDR2: SQVTM and ANQGSEA. V was cut by 0 bases and J by 8 bases, with 10 bases left in between. The CDR3 contains 12 residues. The CDR3 coding sequence is TGCAGCGTTGAAGAGGGCAGAGGGGAAGCTTTCTTT. It codes for CSVEEGRGEAFF.

The V gene is TRBV18, the J gene TRBJ2-7; possibly TRBD2 for D (6 bases). V lost 2 bases to trimming and J lost 7 bases, with 12 bases between them. Germline V lookup: CDR1 KGHSH, CDR2 LQKENI. This CDR3 spans 13 amino acids. CDR3 bases: TGTGCCAGCTCACCAGGGACTTCGCGGGAGCAGTACTTC. Residues: CASSPGTSREQYF.

V and J are TRBV6-5 and TRBJ1-3; maybe TRBD1 (6 bases). V lost 6 bases and J 1 base, leaving 13 bases between the germline ends. The CDR3 covers 15 residues. From germline, CDR1 is MNHEY and CDR2 SVGAGI. The CDR3 DNA sequence: TGTGCCAGCAGAATTCCCGGGACATCTGGAAACACCATATATTTT. It codes for CASRIPGTSGNTIYF.

The CDR3 reads CASTSGQGIEAFF. For the CDR3, the DNA is TGTGCCAGCACTTCGGGACAAGGGATTGAAGCTTTCTTT. The chain employs TRBV2 and TRBJ1-1, with D maybe TRBD1 (6 bases). The CDR3 loop spans 13 amino acids. Germline loops: CDR1 SNHLY, CDR2 FYNNEI. V was cut by 7 bases and J by 7 bases, with 16 bases left in between.